This is a list of T cell receptor beta chains from one sample in a study of blood T cell repertoires in COVID-19. Measured with immunoSEQ multiplex PCR; TCRdb has only the in-frame clones, and not every one. Of more than 250,000 clones listed, approximately 85% are singletons. Material for sequencing was PBMCs or T cells enriched from blood (not recorded which). The receptors originated from a man under 40 who had recovered from COVID-19. Both conserved end residues are part of each CDR3. Each record gives: clone size, J gene, V gene, D gene, CDR3 protein, CDR3 DNA. A D gene is named only where the DNA matches it firmly. Where a row states a size, it is once, few, many or the class of an expanded clone; other rows omit it.

clone size: NA
J gene: TRBJ2-7
V gene: TRBV9
D gene: NA
CDR3 protein: CASSVAPGGEQYF
CDR3 DNA: TGTGCCAGCAGCGTAGCACCAGGAGGGGAGCAGTACTTC

clone size: NA
J gene: TRBJ1-1
V gene: TRBV18
D gene: NA
CDR3 protein: CASSPNTENTEAFF
CDR3 DNA: TGTGCCAGCTCACCTAATACAGAAAACACTGAAGCTTTCTTT

clone size: once
J gene: TRBJ2-1
V gene: TRBV9
D gene: NA
CDR3 protein: CASSVLVGRNEQFF
CDR3 DNA: TGTGCCAGCAGCGTTCTAGTGGGGCGGAATGAGCAGTTCTTC

clone size: few
J gene: TRBJ2-2
V gene: TRBV7-9
D gene: NA
CDR3 protein: CASTPNRDTGELFF
CDR3 DNA: TGTGCCAGCACCCCCAACAGGGACACCGGGGAGCTGTTTTTT

clone size: NA
J gene: TRBJ1-2
V gene: TRBV7-2
D gene: NA
CDR3 protein: CASSPRWGGYGYTF
CDR3 DNA: TGTGCCAGCAGCCCCCGCTGGGGCGGTTATGGCTACACCTTC

clone size: NA
J gene: TRBJ2-1
V gene: TRBV4-1
D gene: TRBD1
CDR3 protein: CASRAGTGANEQFF
CDR3 DNA: TGCGCCAGCAGGGCCGGGACAGGGGCCAATGAGCAGTTCTTC

clone size: NA
J gene: TRBJ1-1
V gene: TRBV5-1
D gene: NA
CDR3 protein: CASSLDLRRGYEAFF
CDR3 DNA: TGCGCCAGCAGCTTGGATTTGCGCAGGGGATATGAAGCTTTCTTT

clone size: NA
J gene: TRBJ2-2
V gene: TRBV12-3/TRBV12-4
D gene: TRBD1
CDR3 protein: CASSPWTGGELFF
CDR3 DNA: TGTGCCAGCAGTCCGTGGACAGGCGGGGAGCTGTTTTTT

clone size: NA
J gene: TRBJ1-4
V gene: TRBV6-5
D gene: TRBD1
CDR3 protein: CASRVNTGVNEKLFF
CDR3 DNA: TGTGCCAGCAGGGTAAACACAGGGGTCAATGAAAAACTGTTTTTT

clone size: NA
J gene: TRBJ2-1
V gene: TRBV2
D gene: TRBD2
CDR3 protein: CASSERLAGGTRYYNEQFF
CDR3 DNA: TGTGCCAGCAGTGAAAGACTAGCGGGGGGTACTCGTTACTACAATGAGCAGTTCTTC

clone size: once
J gene: TRBJ2-1
V gene: TRBV9
D gene: TRBD2
CDR3 protein: CASSVVASGYNEQFF
CDR3 DNA: TGTGCCAGCAGCGTAGTGGCTAGCGGTTACAATGAGCAGTTCTTC

clone size: NA
J gene: TRBJ1-2
V gene: TRBV7-9
D gene: NA
CDR3 protein: CASSLGQGPNYGYTF
CDR3 DNA: TGTGCCAGCAGCTTAGGGCAGGGCCCTAACTATGGCTACACCTTC

clone size: NA
J gene: TRBJ2-1
V gene: TRBV7-2
D gene: NA
CDR3 protein: CASSPGYSYNEQFF
CDR3 DNA: TGTGCCAGCAGCCCAGGATACTCCTACAATGAGCAGTTCTTC

clone size: NA
J gene: TRBJ2-7
V gene: TRBV29-1
D gene: NA
CDR3 protein: CSAEVRGRAYEQYF
CDR3 DNA: TGCAGCGCCGAGGTTCGTGGCAGGGCCTACGAGCAGTACTTC

clone size: NA
J gene: TRBJ2-2
V gene: TRBV5-1
D gene: TRBD1
CDR3 protein: CASSYGQGRPGELFF
CDR3 DNA: TGCGCCAGCAGCTATGGACAGGGGAGACCCGGGGAGCTGTTTTTT

clone size: NA
J gene: TRBJ2-1
V gene: TRBV2
D gene: TRBD2
CDR3 protein: CASVRSGGEYNEQFF
CDR3 DNA: TGTGCCAGCGTTCGTAGCGGGGGGGAATACAATGAGCAGTTCTTC

clone size: NA
J gene: TRBJ2-1
V gene: TRBV5-4
D gene: NA
CDR3 protein: CASSLRGYNEQFF
CDR3 DNA: TGTGCCAGCAGCTTGCGAGGCTACAATGAGCAGTTCTTC

clone size: few
J gene: TRBJ2-1
V gene: TRBV7-2
D gene: TRBD1
CDR3 protein: CASSSMTGVNEQFF
CDR3 DNA: TGTGCCAGCAGCTCTATGACAGGGGTCAATGAGCAGTTCTTC

clone size: NA
J gene: TRBJ1-4
V gene: TRBV3-1/TRBV3-2
D gene: NA
CDR3 protein: CASSPQLIEKLFF
CDR3 DNA: TGTGCCAGCAGCCCACAGCTCATAGAAAAACTGTTTTTT

clone size: NA
J gene: TRBJ1-2
V gene: TRBV3-1/TRBV3-2
D gene: TRBD1
CDR3 protein: CASGQGYGYTF
CDR3 DNA: TGTGCCAGTGGACAGGGCTATGGCTACACCTTC

clone size: once
J gene: TRBJ2-5
V gene: TRBV12-3/TRBV12-4
D gene: NA
CDR3 protein: CASRRELKETQYF
CDR3 DNA: TGTGCCAGCAGGAGAGAACTTAAGGAGACCCAGTACTTC

clone size: NA
J gene: TRBJ1-5
V gene: TRBV15
D gene: NA
CDR3 protein: CATSRGPFGNQPQHF
CDR3 DNA: TGTGCCACCAGCAGGGGGCCCTTTGGCAATCAGCCCCAGCATTTT

clone size: once
J gene: TRBJ2-5
V gene: TRBV5-1
D gene: TRBD1
CDR3 protein: CASSSGTGGFQETQYF
CDR3 DNA: TGCGCCAGCAGCTCCGGGACAGGGGGTTTTCAAGAGACCCAGTACTTC

clone size: NA
J gene: TRBJ2-7
V gene: TRBV5-1
D gene: TRBD1
CDR3 protein: CASSQLTGSYEQYF
CDR3 DNA: TGCGCCAGCAGCCAATTGACAGGGTCCTACGAGCAGTACTTC

clone size: NA
J gene: TRBJ2-3
V gene: TRBV6-4
D gene: NA
CDR3 protein: CASSEQGTDTQYF
CDR3 DNA: TGTGCCAGCAGTGAACAGGGCACAGATACGCAGTATTTT

clone size: NA
J gene: TRBJ2-5
V gene: TRBV7-8
D gene: TRBD1
CDR3 protein: CASSLTRTGRQETQYF
CDR3 DNA: TGTGCCAGCAGCCTAACCAGGACAGGGAGACAAGAGACCCAGTACTTC

clone size: NA
J gene: TRBJ1-1
V gene: TRBV5-6
D gene: TRBD1
CDR3 protein: CASSLDRGTEAFF
CDR3 DNA: TGTGCCAGCAGCTTGGACAGGGGGACTGAAGCTTTCTTT

clone size: NA
J gene: TRBJ1-1
V gene: TRBV11-2
D gene: NA
CDR3 protein: CASSLGDRRRTEAFF
CDR3 DNA: TGTGCCAGCAGCTTAGGAGACAGAAGAAGGACTGAAGCTTTCTTT

clone size: NA
J gene: TRBJ2-5
V gene: TRBV6-2/TRBV6-3
D gene: NA
CDR3 protein: CASSYPGTTKETQYF
CDR3 DNA: TGTGCCAGCAGTTACCCCGGGACAACCAAAGAGACCCAGTACTTC

clone size: NA
J gene: TRBJ2-7
V gene: TRBV27
D gene: NA
CDR3 protein: CASSFSPTYEQYF
CDR3 DNA: TGTGCCAGCAGTTTCTCGCCTACCTACGAGCAGTACTTC

clone size: NA
J gene: TRBJ2-1
V gene: TRBV7-3
D gene: NA
CDR3 protein: CASSLKSDLRRSGTNEQFF
CDR3 DNA: TGTGCCAGCAGCTTAAAGAGCGATCTGAGGAGAAGCGGGACAAATGAGCAGTTCTTC

clone size: NA
J gene: TRBJ1-1
V gene: TRBV29-1
D gene: TRBD1
CDR3 protein: CSVPGQTSNTEAFF
CDR3 DNA: TGCAGCGTCCCGGGACAGACTTCGAACACTGAAGCTTTCTTT

clone size: once
J gene: TRBJ2-7
V gene: TRBV9
D gene: TRBD1
CDR3 protein: CASSSGQGVEQYF
CDR3 DNA: TGTGCCAGCAGCTCCGGACAGGGAGTCGAGCAGTACTTC

clone size: NA
J gene: TRBJ2-1
V gene: TRBV29-1
D gene: TRBD2
CDR3 protein: CSVISTSGSYHEQFF
CDR3 DNA: TGCAGCGTTATTTCGACTAGCGGGTCATACCATGAGCAGTTCTTC

clone size: NA
J gene: TRBJ1-3
V gene: TRBV2
D gene: TRBD1
CDR3 protein: CARTGYSGNTIYF
CDR3 DNA: TGTGCCAGGACAGGGTACTCTGGAAACACCATATATTTT

clone size: NA
J gene: TRBJ1-6
V gene: TRBV5-6
D gene: NA
CDR3 protein: CASSLLSRNSPLHF
CDR3 DNA: TGTGCCAGCAGCTTGTTGAGCAGGAATTCACCCCTCCACTTT

clone size: NA
J gene: TRBJ2-3
V gene: TRBV3-1/TRBV3-2
D gene: TRBD2
CDR3 protein: CASRIAGGPTDTQYF
CDR3 DNA: TGTGCCAGCAGGATAGCGGGGGGGCCCACAGATACGCAGTATTTT

clone size: NA
J gene: TRBJ1-1
V gene: TRBV6-4
D gene: NA
CDR3 protein: CASSPLGGTEAFF
CDR3 DNA: TGTGCCAGCAGTCCCCTGGGGGGCACTGAAGCTTTCTTT

clone size: NA
J gene: TRBJ2-6
V gene: TRBV7-9
D gene: NA
CDR3 protein: CASSSQFSGANVLTF
CDR3 DNA: TGTGCCAGCAGCTCCCAATTCTCTGGGGCCAACGTCCTGACTTTC

clone size: NA
J gene: TRBJ1-5
V gene: TRBV5-1
D gene: NA
CDR3 protein: CASRREGANQPQHF
CDR3 DNA: TGCGCCAGCCGTAGAGAAGGGGCCAATCAGCCCCAGCATTTT

clone size: NA
J gene: TRBJ2-2
V gene: TRBV2
D gene: NA
CDR3 protein: CASSTVRDSPYVPGELFF
CDR3 DNA: TGTGCCAGCAGCACAGTTCGGGACTCCCCATATGTCCCCGGGGAGCTGTTTTTT

clone size: NA
J gene: TRBJ1-6
V gene: TRBV27
D gene: TRBD1
CDR3 protein: CASSLQGAYINSPLHF
CDR3 DNA: TGTGCCAGCAGTTTACAGGGGGCGTATATAAATTCACCCCTCCACTTT

clone size: NA
J gene: TRBJ1-2
V gene: TRBV20-1
D gene: NA
CDR3 protein: CSARGLYGYTF
CDR3 DNA: TGCAGTGCTAGGGGGCTTTATGGCTACACCTTC

clone size: NA
J gene: TRBJ2-5
V gene: TRBV4-3
D gene: NA
CDR3 protein: CASSQDPHLRQETQYF
CDR3 DNA: TGCGCCAGCAGCCAAGATCCCCATCTCCGGCAAGAGACCCAGTACTTC

clone size: NA
J gene: TRBJ1-1
V gene: TRBV5-1
D gene: NA
CDR3 protein: CASSPRASEGTEAFF
CDR3 DNA: TGCGCCAGCAGCCCTCGTGCGTCAGAGGGCACTGAAGCTTTCTTT

clone size: NA
J gene: TRBJ2-7
V gene: TRBV10-3
D gene: TRBD1
CDR3 protein: CAISPLSDRAYEQYF
CDR3 DNA: TGTGCCATCAGTCCTCTCTCGGACAGGGCCTACGAGCAGTACTTC

clone size: NA
J gene: TRBJ1-2
V gene: TRBV6-5
D gene: NA
CDR3 protein: CASSYSPVFSGYTF
CDR3 DNA: TGTGCCAGCAGTTACTCGCCCGTATTCAGTGGCTACACCTTC

clone size: NA
J gene: TRBJ1-4
V gene: TRBV27
D gene: NA
CDR3 protein: CASSLRWGRGEKLFF
CDR3 DNA: TGTGCCAGCAGTTTAAGATGGGGGCGAGGTGAAAAACTGTTTTTT

clone size: once
J gene: TRBJ1-5
V gene: TRBV15
D gene: TRBD1
CDR3 protein: CATSRDLIDRDNQPQHF
CDR3 DNA: TGTGCCACCAGCAGAGACCTCATCGACAGGGACAATCAGCCCCAGCATTTT

clone size: NA
J gene: TRBJ1-1
V gene: TRBV14
D gene: NA
CDR3 protein: CASSQSRGVNTEAFF
CDR3 DNA: TGTGCCAGCAGCCAATCCAGGGGAGTGAACACTGAAGCTTTCTTT

clone size: NA
J gene: TRBJ2-3
V gene: TRBV7-3
D gene: NA
CDR3 protein: CASSPGTSNTQYF
CDR3 DNA: TGTGCCAGCAGCCCCGGGACTTCTAATACGCAGTATTTT

clone size: NA
J gene: TRBJ1-2
V gene: TRBV2
D gene: NA
CDR3 protein: CASRTGRANYGYTF
CDR3 DNA: TGTGCCAGCAGAACAGGGAGGGCCAACTATGGCTACACCTTC

clone size: NA
J gene: TRBJ1-1
V gene: TRBV19
D gene: NA
CDR3 protein: CASTHRGMNTEAFF
CDR3 DNA: TGTGCCAGTACTCATCGGGGGATGAACACTGAAGCTTTCTTT

clone size: NA
J gene: TRBJ1-2
V gene: TRBV6-5
D gene: TRBD1
CDR3 protein: CASSTRQGSYGYTF
CDR3 DNA: TGTGCCAGCAGTACTAGACAGGGGAGCTATGGCTACACCTTC

clone size: NA
J gene: TRBJ2-3
V gene: TRBV7-9
D gene: NA
CDR3 protein: CASSPEGGSDTQYF
CDR3 DNA: TGTGCCAGCAGCCCCGAGGGAGGTTCAGATACGCAGTATTTT

clone size: NA
J gene: TRBJ1-3
V gene: TRBV5-1
D gene: TRBD1
CDR3 protein: CASSTRTGGSSGNTIYF
CDR3 DNA: TGCGCCAGCAGCACCCGGACAGGGGGGAGCTCTGGAAACACCATATATTTT

clone size: NA
J gene: TRBJ1-2
V gene: TRBV10-1
D gene: NA
CDR3 protein: CASSESREANYGYTF
CDR3 DNA: TGCGCCAGCAGTGAGTCACGGGAGGCTAACTATGGCTACACCTTC